The 32 T cell receptor beta chains given below trace back to one sample, sequenced in a study of T cells in Graves' hyperthyroidism and ophthalmopathy. TCR beta CDR3 region amplification was performed from RNA transcripts. HTBI primers were the set used in a first-round RT-PCR of the TCR CDR3. TCRdb reprocessed the multiplex PCR reads with MiXCR, giving one entry per CDR3 protein. The sample has 300,000 to 450,000 distinct CDR3 sequences; about 15% are singletons. The source material was blood. The receptors shown here come from a woman under 40 with Graves' ophthalmopathy.

Points on this clonotype: A read error may produce the germline difference seen at one junction end. This chain uses TRBV5-1 with TRBJ1-6; 7 positions match TRBD1. CDR1 SGHRS and CDR2 YFSETQ come from the germline V gene. There are 16 residues in the CDR3. CDR3 in DNA: TGCGCCAGCAGCTTGGAGGGGACAGTACGTAATCCACCCCTCCACTTT. Amino acid sequence: CASSLEGTVRNPPLHF.

This clonotype has at least ten counts. The chain uses TRBV5-5 and TRBJ1-5, with D unresolved. V gave up 0 bases and J gave up 0 bases, with 13 bases separating them. CDR1 SGHKS and CDR2 YYEKEE come from the germline V gene (reference sequence). The CDR3 contains 17 residues. The CDR3, as DNA: TGTGCCAGCAGCTTGGGTAGGGAAACAACTAGCAATCAGCCCCAGCATTTT. Its translation is CASSLGRETTSNQPQHF.

This clonotype was seen ten or more times. The chain couples TRBV14 to TRBJ2-7; 7 nucleotides agree with TRBD2. CDR3 size: 13 residues. J lost 4 bases, V lost 3 bases, and 3 bases had no gene match. The germline V gene encodes CDR1 SGHDN and CDR2 FVKESK. The CDR3 sequence: CASSQRGSYEQYF. The CDR3 region has the DNA TGTGCCAGCAGCCAGCGGGGGAGTTACGAGCAGTACTTC.

The chain combines TRBV28 with TRBJ1-4; 7 bases are a match to TRBD1. Germline assignment: CDR1 MDHEN and CDR2 SYDVKM. With V trimmed by 5 bases and J by 0 bases, 6 bases remained unmatched. The CDR3 contains 16 residues. The CDR3 sequence is CASSPTGEATNEKLFF. In DNA, the CDR3 is TGTGCCAGCAGTCCCACAGGGGAAGCAACTAATGAAAAACTGTTTTTT.

V and J are TRBV7-2 and TRBJ2-1, with TRBD2 as a possible D gene (6 bases). CDR1 and CDR2 (germline): SGHTA, FQGNSA. CDR3 length equals 15 residues. Trimming removed 3 bases from V and 6 bases from J, with 15 bases in between. As DNA, the CDR3 is TGTGCCAGCAGCTTGCTTTCGGGAGCGGGCAATGAGCAGTTCTTC. This sequence encodes CASSLLSGAGNEQFF.

This clonotype was seen repeatedly, ten times or more. This chain uses TRBV30 with TRBJ2-7; TRBD1 aligns across 8 bases. CDR1 is GTSNPN, CDR2 SVGIG, per germline (reference sequence). Unmatched junction bases numbered 1, after V lost 4 bases and J lost 2 bases. The CDR3 length is 12 residues. The DNA of the CDR3 is TGTGCCTGGACGGGACAGGCCTACGAGCAGTACTTC. Its translation: CAWTGQAYEQYF.

The chain uses TRBV6-5 and TRBJ1-1; no clear D gene. This CDR3 is built from 15 residues. V was pared by 2 bases and J by 1 base, with 11 bases between. Looked up from germline, CDR1 is MNHEY and CDR2 is SVGAGI. The CDR3 DNA is TGTGCCAGCAGTTACGGCCCCGTACCGAACACTGAAGCTTTCTTT. It yields the protein CASSYGPVPNTEAFF.

The chain combines TRBV25-1 with TRBJ2-2, with D maybe TRBD2 (7 bases). Germline V CDR1 and CDR2: MGHDK, SYGVNS. V was cut by 0 bases and J by 2 bases, with 19 bases left in between. CDR3 length equals 19 residues. This chain's CDR3 is CASSEYPLGGAQNTGELFF. DNA of the CDR3: TGTGCCAGCAGTGAATATCCCTTGGGGGGGGCTCAAAACACCGGGGAGCTGTTTTTT.

This clonotype appeared many times. The chain is built from TRBV7-2 and TRBJ1-4; 8 bases are a match to TRBD1. Germline V CDR1 and CDR2: SGHTA, FQGNSA. The CDR3 has 12 residues. With 1 base clipped from V and 14 bases from J, the junction kept 3 bases outside the gene matches. The CDR3 DNA reads TGTGCCAGCAGCTTAGGGGACAGGTCTCTGTTTTTT. Translation: CASSLGDRSLFF.

This clonotype was observed many times. The CDR3 bases are TGTGCCAGCAGTTTGAGGGCGGGGTACAATCAGCCCCAGCATTTT. Protein sequence: CASSLRAGYNQPQHF. The chain employs TRBV27 and TRBJ1-5; D unresolved. CDR1 is MNHEY and CDR2 is SMNVEV in the germline V gene (reference sequence). The V end was cut by 3 bases, the J end by 3 bases, with 12 bases between. The CDR3 covers 15 residues.

The sample holds a few counts of this clonotype. The chain links TRBV10-2 to TRBJ2-7; tentative D call: TRBD2 (6 bases). The CDR3 contains 14 residues. Trimming shortened V by 4 bases and J by 0 bases, and 10 bases separated the two germline ends. The germline gives CDR1 WSHSY, CDR2 SAAADI. DNA of the CDR3: TGCGCCAGCAGTGGGGGGAGGAGCTCCTACGAGCAGTACTTC. It encodes CASSGGRSSYEQYF.

The chain links TRBV9 to TRBJ1-3; 7 bases are shared with TRBD1. The CDR3 length is 17 residues. Germline CDR1 and CDR2: SGDLS and YYNGEE. V trimming: 2 bases; J trimming: 0 bases; junction bases outside the gene matches: 8. The CDR3 loop reads CASSVTGDRASGNTIYF. The CDR3 DNA follows: TGTGCCAGCAGCGTGACCGGAGACAGGGCCTCTGGAAACACCATATATTTT.

In its sample, this clonotype was seen many times. This rearrangement joins TRBV20-1 to TRBJ2-1; 7 nucleotides agree with TRBD2. Germline V gene lookup returns CDR1 DFQATT and CDR2 SNEGSKA (reference sequence). V dropped 4 bases and J dropped 0; count of bases not matched to a gene: 6. The CDR3 extends over 15 amino acids. The CDR3: CSAKKRDLSYNEQFF. CDR3 in DNA: TGCAGTGCTAAAAAGCGGGACCTCTCCTACAATGAGCAGTTCTTC.

The V gene is TRBV12-3 or TRBV12-4, the J gene TRBJ2-3; 9 nucleotides line up with TRBD1. V trimming: 5 bases; J trimming: 6 bases; junction bases outside the gene matches: 21. The CDR3 sequence is 19 residues long. The CDR3 DNA is TGTGCCAGCAGTCTCTTGGTAATTCGGACAGGGGCCGACTTGGATACGCAGTATTTT. Residues: CASSLLVIRTGADLDTQYF.

This chain links TRBV29-1 with TRBJ1-6, with D perhaps TRBD1 (5 bases). This CDR3 contains 11 residues. V shed 4 bases and J shed 8 bases, with 6 bases lying between them. The germline V gene has CDR1 SQVTM and CDR2 ANQGSEA. The CDR3 protein is CSVGGDSPLHF. As DNA, the CDR3 is TGCAGCGTTGGGGGGGATTCACCCCTCCACTTT.

The chain joins TRBV19 to TRBJ1-5; D call uncertain. This CDR3 has 13 residues. Germline CDR1 is LNHDA and CDR2 is SQIVND (reference sequence). V was clipped by 10 bases and J by 3 bases, with 13 bases between them. DNA for the CDR3: TGTGCCACCAGAGAGTATATCAATCAGCCCCAGCATTTT. The encoded protein is CATREYINQPQHF. The variable domain in full, completed from reference TRBV19 and TRBJ1-5, reads DGGITQSPKYLFRKEGQNVTLSCEQNLNHDAMYWYRQDPGQGLRLIYYSQIVNDFQKGDIAEGYSVSREKKESFPLTVTSAQKNPTAFYLCATREYINQPQHFGDGTRLSIL.

There are many counts of this clonotype. The rearrangement uses TRBV12-3 or TRBV12-4 and TRBJ1-5, with 11 bases lining up with TRBD1. The CDR3 extends over 16 amino acids. V trimming: 6 bases; J trimming: 7 bases; junction bases outside the gene matches: 11. The CDR3 nucleotides read TGTGCCAGCAGGGACGGACAGGGGGCGGTTGGGCAGCCCCAGCATTTT. Residues: CASRDGQGAVGQPQHF.

This clonotype was seen ten or more times. The chain joins TRBV28 to TRBJ2-5; 7 nucleotides line up with TRBD2. Trimming removed 5 bases from V and 1 base from J; junction bases left unmatched: 7. Germline loops: CDR1 MDHEN, CDR2 SYDVKM. The CDR3 sequence is 15 residues long. Here the CDR3 DNA reads TGTGCCAGCAGTCTCGGGGGGATTATCCAAGAGACCCAGTACTTC. Amino acid sequence: CASSLGGIIQETQYF.

To note about this clonotype: Given a much more abundant clone one base away, this may be a read error. The chain carries TRBV7-3 and TRBJ1-6; D is perhaps TRBD1 (5 bases). The CDR3 has 15 amino acids. CDR1 is SGHTA, CDR2 FQGTGA, per germline. CDR3 protein: CVSSLYAGSNSPLHF. The DNA of the CDR3 is TGTGTCAGCAGCTTATACGCAGGGTCTAATTCACCCCTCCACTTT.

The chain has TRBV20-1 and TRBJ1-1; perhaps TRBD1 as D (5 bases). The V and J ends lost 2 bases and 5 bases respectively, with 15 bases between them. There are 14 residues in the CDR3. Looked up from germline, CDR1 is DFQATT and CDR2 is SNEGSKA (reference sequence). The CDR3, as DNA: TGCAGTGCTAGAAGACCAGGGAGTTTGACTGAAGCTTTCTTT. Protein: CSARRPGSLTEAFF.

This clonotype came up many times. The rearrangement links TRBV30 to TRBJ1-4; D is possibly TRBD1 (5 bases). Trimming took 1 base from V and 8 from J, leaving 17 bases between them. The CDR3 contains 15 residues. The V gene's germline CDR1 is GTSNPN and CDR2 SVGIG (reference sequence). CDR3 coding DNA: TGTGCCTGGAGTGCGATCTTAGGGGTCCGAGAAAAACTGTTTTTT. This sequence encodes CAWSAILGVREKLFF. The entire variable domain, with the rest obtained from reference TRBV30 and TRBJ1-4, is as follows: SQTIHQWPATLVQPVGSPLSLECTVEGTSNPNLYWYRQAAGRGLQLLFYSVGIGQISSEVPQNLSASRPQDRQFILSSKKLLLSDSGFYLCAWSAILGVREKLFFGSGTQLSVL.

This clonotype was counted at least ten times. The rearrangement uses TRBV2 and TRBJ2-3; perhaps TRBD2 as D (5 bases). This CDR3 region has 15 residues. Germline V lookup: CDR1 SNHLY, CDR2 FYNNEI. V dropped 4 bases and J dropped 0 bases, with 11 bases sitting between them. This chain's CDR3 is CASSGGPGSTDTQYF. The CDR3, as DNA: TGTGCCAGCAGTGGGGGTCCGGGGAGCACAGATACGCAGTATTTT.

At least ten counts were recorded for this clonotype. The chain uses TRBV12-3 or TRBV12-4 and TRBJ2-7; 7 bases fit TRBD1. The CDR3 extends over 14 amino acids. V lost 2 bases, J lost 3 bases, and 4 bases stayed unmatched. CDR3 residues: CASSLLGQNYEQYF. CDR3 nucleotide sequence: TGTGCCAGCAGTTTATTGGGACAGAACTACGAGCAGTACTTC.

The rearrangement uses TRBV11-2 and TRBJ1-2; possibly TRBD1 for D (5 bases). The CDR3 length is 14 residues. Trimming pared 0 bases from V and 4 bases from J, leaving 9 bases between. Germline assignment: CDR1 SGHAT and CDR2 FQNNGV. The CDR3 sequence is CASSLDRGSYGYTF. The DNA for the CDR3 is TGTGCCAGCAGCTTAGATCGGGGGTCCTATGGCTACACCTTC. Full variable domain (missing parts from reference TRBV11-2 and TRBJ1-2): EAGVAQSPRYKIIEKRQSVAFWCNPISGHATLYWYQQILGQGPKLLIQFQNNGVVDDSQLPKDRFSAERLKGVDSTLKIQPAKLEDSAVYLCASSLDRGSYGYTFGSGTRLTVV.

This clonotype was picked up many times. The rearrangement joins TRBV3-1 to TRBJ1-5; TRBD1 might be the D (6 bases). Germline V lookup: CDR1 LGHDT, CDR2 YNNKEL (reference sequence). The CDR3 is 14 amino acids. V shed 4 bases and J shed 2 bases, with 9 bases lying between them. The CDR3 loop reads CASSPDRRNQPQHF. The CDR3 DNA reads TGTGCCAGCAGCCCGGACAGACGCAATCAGCCCCAGCATTTT.

This rearrangement joins TRBV20-1 to TRBJ2-3; 7 bases line up with TRBD2. CDR1 and CDR2 (germline): DFQATT, SNEGSKA (reference sequence). The length of the CDR3 is 13 residues. The CDR3 protein is CTPGGGSTDTQYF. In DNA form, the CDR3 reads TGCACCCCTGGGGGGGGATCCACAGATACGCAGTATTTT.

Of note for this clonotype: A clone one base away is much larger, so this may be a read error. The chain uses TRBV5-6 and TRBJ1-1; 7 nucleotides align to TRBD1. The CDR3 is 15 residues long. CDR1 is SGHDT and CDR2 is YYEEEE in the germline V gene. The CDR3 sequence: CASGFLTGLSTEAFF. CDR3 DNA sequence: TGTGCCAGCGGCTTTCTGACAGGGTTGAGCACTGAAGCTTTCTTT.

The gene calls are TRBV29-1 and TRBJ2-3; no clear D gene. The V end was cut by 1 base, the J end by 6 bases, with 14 bases between. The CDR3 is 14 residues long. Germline CDR1 is SQVTM and CDR2 is ANQGSEA. In DNA form, the CDR3 reads TGCAGCGTTGAAGGTGCCGACACGGCTGATACGCAGTATTTT. Its protein product is CSVEGADTADTQYF.

The V and J genes are TRBV4-1 and TRBJ1-5, with no clear D. This CDR3 contains 14 residues. V dropped 5 bases and J dropped 6 bases, with 14 bases sitting between them. The germline V gene has CDR1 MGHRA and CDR2 YSYEKL. CDR3 residues: CASSVGKFGQPQHF. DNA of the CDR3: TGCGCCAGCAGCGTTGGGAAGTTCGGTCAGCCCCAGCATTTT.

This clonotype was observed a few times. The chain carries TRBV20-1 and TRBJ1-6; D gene unclear. CDR1 DFQATT and CDR2 SNEGSKA come from the germline V gene (reference sequence). There are 12 residues in the CDR3. Trimming cost V 3 bases and J 12 bases, with 12 bases left between them. CDR3 DNA sequence: TGCAGTGCTAGGAACCCACATCAACCCCTCCACTTT. This sequence encodes CSARNPHQPLHF.

At least ten counts were recorded for this clonotype. This chain connects TRBV7-8 to TRBJ1-1; D is unclear. V was cut by 7 bases and J by 4 bases, with 10 bases left in between. CDR1 is SGHVS, CDR2 FQNEAQ, per germline. The CDR3 spans 12 residues. In nucleotides, the CDR3 is TGTGCCAGCAACCCCGTCCGCACTGAAGCTTTCTTT. Protein product: CASNPVRTEAFF.

Remarks on this clonotype: Sequence at one end of the junction differs from germline and may be a read error. This chain uses TRBV2 with TRBJ1-4, with a possible D match to TRBD1 (6 bases). The CDR3 loop spans 13 amino acids. Per germline, CDR1 SNHLY and CDR2 FYNNEI. DNA for the CDR3: TGTGCCAGCAGTGGAACAGGGAATGAAAACCTGTTTTTT. Its translation: CASSGTGNENLFF.